The 21 T cell receptor beta chains below come from one sample, sequenced in a study of blood T cell repertoires in COVID-19. The method was immunoSEQ multiplex PCR; TCRdb's version includes in-frame clones alone and lacks a portion of them. There are about 75,000 clones in the sample; almost 90% occur only once, and 2.5% to 3% lies in the top ten. Material: peripheral blood. All receptors derive from a human donor in a cohort sampled during active COVID-19.

The chain carries TRBV7-9 and TRBJ1-1; unclear D gene. The CDR3 runs to 12 residues. CDR1 and CDR2 from the germline V gene are SEHNR and FQNEAQ (reference sequence). The germline V and J ends were trimmed by 11 bases and 0 bases, with 10 bases remaining between them. The CDR3 region is CAGGALNTEAFF. Written as DNA, the CDR3 is TGTGCCGGCGGAGCCCTGAACACTGAAGCTTTCTTT.

The chain couples TRBV19 to TRBJ1-5; D may be TRBD1 (5 bases). The CDR3 has 16 residues. Trimming cost V 1 base and J 1 base, with 11 bases left between them. Germline values: CDR1 LNHDA, CDR2 SQIVND (reference sequence). The CDR3 sequence is CASSIVGGDSNQPQHF. As DNA, the CDR3 is TGTGCCAGTAGTATAGTGGGGGGGGACAGCAATCAGCCCCAGCATTTT.

This rearrangement joins TRBV30 to TRBJ1-4; D may be TRBD1 (5 bases). Trimming stripped 0 bases from V and 6 bases from J, with 17 bases between. CDR1 is GTSNPN and CDR2 is SVGIG in the germline V gene (reference sequence). The CDR3 totals 16 residues. The CDR3 loop is CAWSVRATETHEKLFF. The CDR3, as DNA: TGTGCCTGGAGTGTACGGGCGACAGAGACCCATGAAAAACTGTTTTTT.

The rearrangement joins TRBV6-2 or TRBV6-3 to TRBJ2-1, with D possibly matching TRBD2 (6 bases). In germline, CDR1 is MNHEY, CDR2 SVGEGT. This CDR3 region has 16 residues. Trimming left V 6 bases short and J 2 bases short, with 17 bases between. The CDR3 DNA follows: TGTGCCAGCAGCGTCGCCCTAGCGTACACCTACAATGAGCAGTTCTTC. The encoded protein is CASSVALAYTYNEQFF.

The chain uses TRBV3-1 (or the pseudogene TRBV3-2) and TRBJ2-5; the D is unclear. CDR3 size: 14 residues. Germline V CDR1 and CDR2: LGHDT, YNNKEL (reference sequence). V lost 1 base, J lost 2 bases, and 8 bases lay in between. The chain's CDR3 is CASSQAGLQETQYF. CDR3 bases: TGTGCCAGCAGCCAAGCCGGGTTACAAGAGACCCAGTACTTC.

V gene TRBV21-1 combines with J gene TRBJ2-5; whether TRBD2, the table's D call, matches the DNA was not checked. TRBV21-1 is tagged as a pseudogene. The CDR3 loop spans 15 amino acids. The CDR3 coding sequence is TGTGCCAGCAGCAAGCGGCTAGCGGGAGCCGCGACCCAGTACTTC. Translation gives CASSKRLAGAATQYF.

The V call is TRBV5-1, the J call TRBJ2-7; perhaps TRBD1 as D (7 bases). CDR3 length: 14 amino acids. V was trimmed by 3 bases and J by 3 bases, leaving 13 bases between them. Germline V CDR1 and CDR2: SGHRS, YFSETQ. The CDR3 DNA follows: TGCGCCAGCAGCTCGCGCGGGACAGTCTACGAGCAGTACTTC. Amino acid sequence: CASSSRGTVYEQYF. Full variable domain (missing parts from reference TRBV5-1 and TRBJ2-7): KAGVTQTPRYLIKTRGQQVTLSCSPISGHRSVSWYQQTPGQGLQFLFEYFSETQRNKGNFPGRFSGRQFSNSRSEMNVSTLELGDSALYLCASSSRGTVYEQYFGPGTRLTVT.

Remarks on this clone: A read error may produce the germline difference seen at one junction end. J is TRBJ2-5 and V is TRBV5-1; 7 positions agree with TRBD1. The CDR3 runs to 17 residues. The germline CDR1 and CDR2 sequences are SGHRS and YFSETQ. CDR3 protein: CASSATMTGSSQQTQYF. The CDR3 DNA reads TGCGCCAGCAGCGCTACCATGACAGGGTCCTCCCAACAGACCCAGTACTTC.

V gene TRBV6-2 or TRBV6-3 combines with J gene TRBJ2-1; TRBD1 matches at 7 bases. Germline CDR1 is MNHEY and CDR2 is SVGEGT. V gave up 5 bases and J gave up 3 bases; unmatched junction bases: 4. The CDR3 totals 14 residues. CDR3 amino acids: CASSKDRDYNEQFF. CDR3 in DNA: TGTGCCAGCAGTAAAGACAGGGACTACAATGAGCAGTTCTTC.

This chain uses TRBV21-1 with TRBJ1-4; the table calls TRBD1, which could not be checked here. TRBV21-1 is classified as a pseudogene. The CDR3 runs to 21 residues. The CDR3 region is CASSKEPPGTGNGRTNEKLFF. CDR3 DNA sequence: TGTGCCAGCAGCAAAGAGCCTCCCGGGACAGGGAATGGACGGACTAATGAAAAACTGTTTTTT.

The chain is built from TRBV12-3 or TRBV12-4 and TRBJ2-3; tentatively, D is TRBD2 (7 bases). The CDR3 runs 13 residues. Trimming shortened V by 3 bases and J by 7 bases, and 11 bases separated the two germline ends. The CDR3, as DNA: TGTGCCAGCAGTTTTGGGCGGGGGCATACGCAGTATTTT. It translates to CASSFGRGHTQYF.

The rearrangement uses TRBV7-2 and TRBJ2-7; 10 bases are shared with TRBD1. V gave up 10 bases and J gave up 2 bases; unmatched junction bases: 11. The germline CDR1 and CDR2 sequences are SGHTA and FQGNSA. The CDR3 runs to 15 residues. The CDR3 is CATQTGGALAYEQYF. The CDR3 nucleotides are TGTGCCACACAGACAGGGGGCGCGTTAGCCTACGAGCAGTACTTC.

The genes are TRBV6-5 and TRBJ2-5; 11 bases are a match to TRBD2. There are 15 residues in the CDR3. Trimming cost V 6 bases and J 0 bases; bases outside gene matches: 3. In germline, CDR1 is MNHEY, CDR2 SVGAGI. CDR3 sequence reads: CASRGTSGYQETQYF. CDR3 DNA sequence: TGTGCCAGCAGGGGGACTAGCGGATACCAAGAGACCCAGTACTTC.

V usage is TRBV18 and J usage is TRBJ2-1, with 7 bases fitting TRBD1. Germline V gives CDR1 KGHSH, CDR2 LQKENI. The V segment lost 4 bases and the J segment 7 bases; nucleotides outside the gene matches: 10. The CDR3 covers 15 residues. DNA for the CDR3: TGTGCCAGCTCACGCCCAGGGGGTCCAGGGAATGAGCAGTTCTTC. Translated, it gives CASSRPGGPGNEQFF.

The chain links TRBV7-2 to TRBJ1-6; a weak D match, TRBD1 (6 bases). Looked up from germline, CDR1 is SGHTA and CDR2 is FQGNSA. The germline V and J ends were trimmed by 5 bases and 11 bases, with 16 bases remaining between them. The CDR3 is 14 residues long. The CDR3 region is CASSEDSPGAPLHF. CDR3 bases: TGTGCCAGCAGCGAGGACAGCCCTGGGGCACCCCTCCACTTT.

This rearrangement joins TRBV7-3 to TRBJ1-1; no reliable D call. The CDR3 extends over 14 amino acids. Germline V gene lookup returns CDR1 SGHTA and CDR2 FQGTGA. Trimming shortened V by 8 bases and J by 1 base, and 14 bases separated the two germline ends. The CDR3 protein is CASYRGPTNTEAFF. CDR3 nucleotide sequence: TGTGCCAGCTATCGGGGTCCCACGAACACTGAAGCTTTCTTT.

This clone was counted between two and nine times. The chain recombines TRBV3-1 (or the pseudogene TRBV3-2) with TRBJ2-7; no clear D gene. The V and J ends lost 1 base and 7 bases respectively, with 5 bases between them. Per the germline V gene, CDR1 is LGHDT and CDR2 is YNNKEL (reference sequence). The CDR3 extends over 11 amino acids. Here the CDR3 DNA reads TGTGCCAGCAGCCAAGCGAGGGAGCAGTACTTC. This sequence encodes CASSQAREQYF.

The gene calls are TRBV5-8 and TRBJ2-3; 13 positions agree with TRBD2. The J segment lost 8 bases and the V segment lost 5 bases, leaving 8 bases of the junction unmatched. CDR1 SGHTS and CDR2 YDEGEE come from the germline V gene. The CDR3 is 15 residues long. The CDR3 region is CASRRGLAGVSTQYF. The CDR3 coding sequence is TGTGCCAGCAGACGAGGACTAGCGGGAGTGAGTACGCAGTATTTT.

This rearrangement joins TRBV19 to TRBJ1-1; maybe TRBD1 (6 bases). The CDR3 loop spans 15 amino acids. Trimming removed 5 bases at V and 1 base at J, with 14 bases between. Germline CDR1 and CDR2: LNHDA and SQIVND (reference sequence). The CDR3 nucleotides read TGTGCCAGTAGTGCCCCACAGGGCTGGAACACTGAAGCTTTCTTT. Its protein product is CASSAPQGWNTEAFF.

The V and J genes are TRBV18 and TRBJ2-7; unclear D gene. The CDR3 length is 14 residues. V was pared by 3 bases and J by 0 bases, with 9 bases between. The V gene's germline CDR1 is KGHSH and CDR2 LQKENI. The CDR3 region is CASSPTYNSYEQYF. For the CDR3, the DNA is TGTGCCAGCTCACCGACTTATAACTCCTACGAGCAGTACTTC.

This sequence joins TRBV28 and TRBJ2-7; 12 bases align to TRBD2. V was clipped by 4 bases and J by 3 bases; unmatched bases: 4. This CDR3 has 15 residues. CDR1 is MDHEN and CDR2 is SYDVKM in the germline V gene. CDR3 region: CASSSRTSGNYEQYF. CDR3 DNA: TGTGCCAGCAGTTCGCGGACTAGCGGGAACTACGAGCAGTACTTC.